A selection of T cell receptor beta chains follows, all from one sample in a study of brain metastases from non-small cell lung cancer. TCRdb's table, derived via immunoSEQ multiplex PCR, lists solely in-frame clones and lacks some. The table lists more than 1,500 clones, roughly 77% of them singletons, with 8.5% to 10% in the top ten. Sequenced sample: tumor-adjacent normal tissue. The receptors originated from a donor aged 40 or older with non-small cell lung cancer. CDR3s leave out the opening cysteine and the closing phenylalanine or tryptophan. Fields, in order: J gene, D gene, V gene, CDR3 protein. A D gene is named only where the DNA matches it firmly.

J: TRBJ1-1
D: NA
V: TRBV30
CDR3: AWSVPAMSDGAF

J: TRBJ1-1
D: NA
V: TRBV27
CDR3: ASSNWGHTEAF

J: TRBJ2-1
D: NA
V: TRBV9
CDR3: ASSVSQVSGQF

J: TRBJ2-7
D: NA
V: TRBV7-9
CDR3: ASSLGWYEQY

J: TRBJ1-5
D: TRBD1
V: TRBV28
CDR3: ASSSSGQGNQPQH

J: TRBJ1-1
D: TRBD1
V: TRBV28
CDR3: ASPGRDRNTEAF

J: TRBJ2-7
D: NA
V: TRBV6-1
CDR3: ASSEYPPPYEQY

J: TRBJ1-1
D: NA
V: TRBV6-2/TRBV6-3
CDR3: ASSLQENTEAF

J: TRBJ2-5
D: NA
V: TRBV3-1/TRBV3-2
CDR3: ASSNQCPISSETQY

J: TRBJ2-3
D: TRBD2
V: TRBV7-6
CDR3: ASSLRTSGRDTQY

J: TRBJ2-1
D: NA
V: TRBV7-9
CDR3: ASSPPELNYNEQF

J: TRBJ2-3
D: NA
V: TRBV7-2
CDR3: ASSLGARSFFTDTQY

J: TRBJ2-1
D: TRBD2
V: TRBV4-1
CDR3: ASSQVSGNSYNEQF

J: TRBJ1-2
D: NA
V: TRBV28
CDR3: ASRSTANYGYT

J: TRBJ2-5
D: NA
V: TRBV5-4
CDR3: ASSRDRSQETQY

J: TRBJ2-3
D: NA
V: TRBV7-2
CDR3: VSSLARGTDTQY

J: TRBJ2-1
D: NA
V: TRBV5-4
CDR3: ASSLNAGSINEQF

J: TRBJ2-5
D: TRBD2
V: TRBV27
CDR3: ASSPRRGDRQETQY

J: TRBJ1-2
D: NA
V: TRBV6-5
CDR3: ASSYGTHYGYT

J: TRBJ1-1
D: NA
V: TRBV27
CDR3: ASSIQGDRNTEAF

J: TRBJ2-3
D: NA
V: TRBV7-3
CDR3: ASSDRNGADTQY

J: TRBJ1-4
D: TRBD1
V: TRBV19
CDR3: ASGRSGQPHEKLF

J: TRBJ1-1
D: NA
V: TRBV30
CDR3: AWSVRGDEAF

J: TRBJ2-7
D: TRBD1
V: TRBV27
CDR3: ASSPDRGSSYEQY

J: TRBJ1-4
D: NA
V: TRBV6-5
CDR3: ASTYSSTNEKLF

J: TRBJ2-1
D: NA
V: TRBV5-4
CDR3: ASSPGRLSSYNEQF

J: TRBJ2-3
D: NA
V: TRBV29-1
CDR3: SVGDASTDTQY

J: TRBJ2-2
D: TRBD2
V: TRBV18
CDR3: ASSSIAGGNTGELF

J: TRBJ2-7
D: TRBD2
V: TRBV6-5
CDR3: ASRGLAKFTYEQY

J: TRBJ1-1
D: NA
V: TRBV28
CDR3: ASLDGENTEAF

J: TRBJ1-2
D: NA
V: TRBV18
CDR3: ASSPKDNGGYT

J: TRBJ2-7
D: NA
V: TRBV3-1/TRBV3-2
CDR3: ASSQGLIYEQY

J: TRBJ2-7
D: TRBD1
V: TRBV7-2
CDR3: ASSLGTVSYEQY

J: TRBJ2-2
D: NA
V: TRBV25-1
CDR3: ASSGWDQASVNTGELF

J: TRBJ2-1
D: NA
V: TRBV5-5
CDR3: ASSSLPFRGTKDEQF

J: TRBJ2-2
D: TRBD1
V: TRBV19
CDR3: ASSSNLIGTVNTGELF

J: TRBJ2-1
D: TRBD1
V: TRBV14
CDR3: ASSQTTGPGAYNEQF

J: TRBJ2-6
D: NA
V: TRBV19
CDR3: ASSIPIIISGANVLT

J: TRBJ1-6
D: TRBD1
V: TRBV7-8
CDR3: ASSLASQGDSPLH

J: TRBJ2-2
D: NA
V: TRBV2
CDR3: ASSPTLNTGELF

J: TRBJ2-2
D: NA
V: TRBV10-3
CDR3: AISPWTGELF

J: TRBJ1-2
D: NA
V: TRBV2
CDR3: ASTRGAYGYT

J: TRBJ2-1
D: NA
V: TRBV7-9
CDR3: ASSPWGGAGNNEQF

J: TRBJ1-4
D: NA
V: TRBV7-9
CDR3: ASSTSAEKLF

J: TRBJ2-2
D: NA
V: TRBV12-5
CDR3: ASGLVVSGFGELF

J: TRBJ2-5
D: NA
V: TRBV19
CDR3: TSSIAGETQY

J: TRBJ1-2
D: NA
V: TRBV30
CDR3: AWTLSSYYGYT

J: TRBJ2-7
D: NA
V: TRBV5-8
CDR3: ASSPPRALSATYEQY

J: TRBJ1-3
D: NA
V: TRBV7-2
CDR3: ASSLSASSGNTIY

J: TRBJ2-5
D: NA
V: TRBV3-1/TRBV3-2
CDR3: ASSQSRETQY

J: TRBJ2-4
D: NA
V: TRBV15
CDR3: ATSGYSAKNIQY

J: TRBJ2-1
D: NA
V: TRBV5-1
CDR3: ASSLVKGRYNKQF

J: TRBJ2-3
D: TRBD2
V: TRBV27
CDR3: ASRNRTSGKGDTQY

J: TRBJ1-1
D: NA
V: TRBV2
CDR3: ASSLRGYEAF